These 28 T cell receptor beta chains came from one sample sequenced in a study of neurological immune-mediated disorders. Each CDR3 protein gets one entry after TCRdb re-called the 5' RACE reads with MiXCR. This table holds 50,000 to 65,000 distinct CDR3 sequences, 3.6% found once. Sequenced input: PBMCs. The receptors stem from a man younger than 45 with multiple sclerosis.

This clonotype came up many times. The gene calls are TRBV6-6 and TRBJ1-1; no definite D call. Trimming cost V 8 bases and J 1 base, with 11 bases left between them. The germline CDR1 and CDR2 sequences are MNHNY and SVGAGI (reference sequence). The CDR3 is 13 amino acids. This CDR3 is CASRTASNTEAFF. CDR3 nucleotide sequence: TGTGCCAGCCGTACAGCGTCGAACACTGAAGCTTTCTTT.

This clonotype has more than one count but fewer than ten. The J gene is TRBJ2-1, the V gene TRBV28; D perhaps matches TRBD1 (5 bases). Germline assignment: CDR1 MDHEN and CDR2 SYDVKM. The CDR3 has 16 amino acids. Trimming left V 1 base short and J 0 bases short, with 10 bases between. The CDR3 sequence is CASSLSETDSYNEQFF. The CDR3 DNA reads as TGTGCCAGCAGTTTATCGGAGACAGACTCCTACAATGAGCAGTTCTTC.

This clonotype occurred many times. The genes are TRBV9 and TRBJ2-1; TRBD2 is a possible D gene (6 bases). Germline V lookup: CDR1 SGDLS, CDR2 YYNGEE. The CDR3 extends over 15 amino acids. Trimming shortened V by 4 bases and J by 3 bases, and 14 bases separated the two germline ends. In DNA form, the CDR3 reads TGTGCCAGCAGCCCCGCGGGGTTAAGCTACAATGAGCAGTTCTTC. This codes for CASSPAGLSYNEQFF.

This clonotype appeared many times. The chain recombines TRBV7-2 with TRBJ1-5; D might be TRBD1 (6 bases). CDR3 length: 16 residues. The ends were cut back, 0 bases at V and 3 bases at J, with 12 bases in the middle. Germline V lookup: CDR1 SGHTA, CDR2 FQGNSA. CDR3 nucleotides: TGTGCCAGCAGCTTAGCAGGGCCAGGGGTCAATCAGCCCCAGCATTTT. It encodes CASSLAGPGVNQPQHF.

J is TRBJ2-7 and V is TRBV2; 11 bases align to TRBD2. V was pared by 4 bases and J by 7 bases, with 6 bases of the junction left unmatched. This CDR3 has 14 residues. CDR1 is SNHLY, CDR2 FYNNEI, per germline. CDR3 amino acids: CASSVGLAAQEQYF. CDR3 coding DNA: TGTGCCAGCAGTGTGGGACTAGCGGCCCAGGAGCAGTACTTC.

This clonotype was counted ten times or more. The chain joins TRBV5-1 to TRBJ2-1; D gene uncertain. Germline V gene lookup returns CDR1 SGHRS and CDR2 YFSETQ. Trimming left V 0 bases short and J 5 bases short, with 9 bases between. The CDR3 covers 14 residues. CDR3 nucleotides: TGCGCCAGCAGCTTGGCAGGCCAGGACAATGAGCAGTTCTTC. This codes for CASSLAGQDNEQFF.

This clonotype was observed at least ten times. V usage is TRBV7-9 and J usage is TRBJ2-1; 7 bases are shared with TRBD1. The germline V gene has CDR1 SEHNR and CDR2 FQNEAQ (reference sequence). This CDR3 has 16 residues. V trimming: 6 bases; J trimming: 9 bases; junction bases outside the gene matches: 17. The CDR3: CASSARQGNPSGEQFF. The CDR3 DNA follows: TGTGCCAGCAGTGCGAGACAGGGTAACCCTTCGGGTGAGCAGTTCTTC.

The sample holds a few counts of this clonotype. This chain uses TRBV7-2 with TRBJ1-2, with no clear D. This CDR3 comprises 14 residues. V lost 2 bases and J lost 5, with 12 bases in between. Germline V gene lookup returns CDR1 SGHTA and CDR2 FQGNSA. The CDR3 DNA reads TGTGCCAGCAGCTTATTTCCGGCCCTATATGGCTACACCTTC. It codes for CASSLFPALYGYTF. The variable domain in full, with the rest retrieved from reference TRBV7-2 and TRBJ1-2, is GAGVSQSPSNKVTEKGKDVELRCDPISGHTALYWYRQSLGQGLEFLIYFQGNSAPDKSGLPSDRFSAERTGGSVSTLTIQRTQQEDSAVYLCASSLFPALYGYTFGSGTRLTVV.

This clonotype came up many times. This rearrangement joins TRBV27 to TRBJ2-1, with 10 positions matching TRBD2. Germline CDR1 and CDR2: MNHEY and SMNVEV (reference sequence). V was pared by 4 bases and J by 10 bases, with 4 bases of the junction left unmatched. The CDR3 covers 13 residues. The CDR3 loop is CASSWGLAFEQFF. The CDR3 DNA reads as TGTGCCAGCAGTTGGGGACTAGCGTTCGAGCAGTTCTTC.

This clonotype was observed many times. This chain uses TRBV10-2 with TRBJ1-6; 7 nucleotides agree with TRBD1. Germline loops: CDR1 WSHSY, CDR2 SAAADI. V gave up 5 bases and J gave up 7 bases; unmatched junction bases: 2. The CDR3 covers 13 residues. The DNA for the CDR3 is TGCGCCAGCAGTACAGGGGTAAATTCACCCCTCCACTTT. It translates to CASSTGVNSPLHF.

This clonotype has ten or more counts. The chain employs TRBV6-1 and TRBJ2-3; 9 bases are shared with TRBD1. Germline assignment: CDR1 MNHNS and CDR2 SASEGT. CDR3 length: 16 amino acids. V dropped 2 bases and J dropped 2; count of bases not matched to a gene: 5. CDR3 DNA sequence: TGTGCCAGCAGTGAAACCGGGACAGGGTACACAGATACGCAGTATTTT. The encoded protein is CASSETGTGYTDTQYF.

This clonotype was seen at least ten times. The chain combines TRBV30 with TRBJ2-2; TRBD1 matches 8 bases. Germline CDR1 and CDR2: GTSNPN and SVGIG (reference sequence). Trimming took 2 bases from V and 2 from J; bases not matched to a gene: 4. This CDR3 region has 15 residues. The DNA of the CDR3 is TGTGCCTGGAGTTCCGGACAGGGTAACACCGGGGAGCTGTTTTTT. Translating gives CAWSSGQGNTGELFF.

The table lists this clonotype with many counts. The CDR3 DNA follows: TGTGCCAGCAGTTTTTTTCTTGGGGGCTATGGCTACACCTTC. Protein: CASSFFLGGYGYTF. The chain has TRBV12-3 or TRBV12-4 and TRBJ1-2; tentatively, D is TRBD1 (5 bases). The germline V and J ends were trimmed by 3 bases and 4 bases, with 12 bases remaining between them. The CDR3 extends over 14 amino acids.

This clonotype was counted at least ten times. The genes are TRBV12-3 or TRBV12-4 and TRBJ2-2, with D perhaps assigned TRBD1 or TRBD2 (5 bases each). Trimming took off 5 bases at V and 6 bases at J, with 13 bases between the two ends. The CDR3 runs 14 residues. CDR3 bases: TGTGCCAGCAGTCTCGGGACCCGCGCCGGGGAGCTGTTTTTT. It yields the protein CASSLGTRAGELFF.

This chain links TRBV7-2 with TRBJ1-1; tentatively, D is TRBD1 (5 bases). The CDR3 is 15 amino acids. CDR1 is SGHTA and CDR2 is FQGNSA in the germline V gene. Deletions cut 1 base from V and 5 bases from J, with 14 bases between. The CDR3 DNA sequence: TGTGCCAGCAGCTTAGTCGGTACTGGGGCAACTGAAGCTTTCTTT. It is translated as CASSLVGTGATEAFF. Variable domain in full (rest from reference TRBV7-2 and TRBJ1-1): GAGVSQSPSNKVTEKGKDVELRCDPISGHTALYWYRQSLGQGLEFLIYFQGNSAPDKSGLPSDRFSAERTGGSVSTLTIQRTQQEDSAVYLCASSLVGTGATEAFFGQGTRLTVV.

Ten or more counts support this clonotype. The V gene is TRBV20-1, the J gene TRBJ2-3; the match to TRBD2 covers 12 bases. Germline CDR1 is DFQATT and CDR2 is SNEGSKA (reference sequence). The CDR3 is made up of 16 amino acids. J lost 5 bases, V lost 0 bases, and 6 bases had no gene match. The DNA of the CDR3 is TGCAGTGCTAGAGATCCCCTAGCGGGGGGGGTAGATACGCAGTATTTT. Translation gives CSARDPLAGGVDTQYF.

This clonotype was observed many times. The genes are TRBV28 and TRBJ1-2; 7 bases agree with TRBD1. V shed 8 bases and J 2 bases; nucleotides not matched to a gene: 11. Germline CDR1 and CDR2: MDHEN and SYDVKM. There are 15 residues in the CDR3. The DNA of the CDR3 is TGTGCCAGCCTCTTTACGACAGGGAAGAACTATGGCTACACCTTC. Its translation is CASLFTTGKNYGYTF.

Ten or more counts support this clonotype. This rearrangement joins TRBV12-3 or TRBV12-4 to TRBJ1-3; D perhaps matches TRBD1 (6 bases). The CDR3 sequence is 15 residues long. V lost 6 bases and J lost 3, with 15 bases in between. Here the CDR3 reads CASSHRVVGGNTIYF. CDR3 sequence (DNA): TGTGCCAGCAGCCACAGGGTCGTGGGTGGAAACACCATATATTTT.

Note on this clonotype: A much larger clone differs by one base, so this may be a read error. The conserved final phenylalanine or tryptophan is absent from the CDR3, which likely points to a read error. The chain links TRBV28 to TRBJ2-7, with 15 bases aligning to TRBD2. V lost 10 bases, J lost 3 bases, and 10 bases stayed unmatched. CDR3 size: 16 residues. The germline CDR1 and CDR2 sequences are MDHEN and SYDVKM. As DNA, the CDR3 is TGTGCCACCGGGACTAGCGGGAGGTTAGGGCGCTACGAGCAGTACATC. Translating gives CATGTSGRLGRYEQYI.

This clonotype was seen ten or more times. The chain is built from TRBV14 and TRBJ2-2; D is unresolved. Trimming cost V 7 bases and J 5 bases, with 5 bases left between them. The CDR3 is 11 residues long. Germline V gives CDR1 SGHDN, CDR2 FVKESK. The CDR3 nucleotides are TGTGCCAGCATTGTTACCGGGGAGCTGTTTTTT. Protein sequence: CASIVTGELFF.

This clonotype was seen at least ten times. The chain recombines TRBV6-6 with TRBJ1-1; perhaps TRBD1 as D (5 bases). Trimming stripped 3 bases from V and 7 bases from J, with 9 bases between. The CDR3 has 12 amino acids. Germline V gives CDR1 MNHNY, CDR2 SVGAGI (reference sequence). This CDR3 is CASSYSTVEAFF. For the CDR3, the DNA is TGTGCCAGCAGTTATTCGACAGTTGAAGCTTTCTTT.

This clonotype has at least ten counts. The V and J genes are TRBV5-6 and TRBJ1-2; D is perhaps TRBD1 (6 bases). This CDR3 is built from 12 residues. Per germline, CDR1 SGHDT and CDR2 YYEEEE. V lost 3 bases and J lost 8, with 11 bases in between. The CDR3 DNA reads TGTGCCAGCAGCTCACAGGGATACGGCTACACCTTC. Residues: CASSSQGYGYTF. Drawing the rest from reference TRBV5-6 and TRBJ1-2, the complete variable domain is DAGVTQSPTHLIKTRGQQVTLRCSPKSGHDTVSWYQQALGQGPQFIFQYYEEEERQRGNFPDRFSGHQFPNYSSELNVNALLLGDSALYLCASSSQGYGYTFGSGTRLTVV.

This clonotype was counted many times. This chain connects TRBV9 to TRBJ2-3; TRBD2 matches at 13 bases. CDR3 length: 16 amino acids. Trimming took 3 bases from V and 4 from J; bases not matched to a gene: 5. Germline V gene data show CDR1 as SGDLS and CDR2 as YYNGEE. The CDR3 spells CASSADTSGRADTQYF. As DNA, the CDR3 is TGTGCCAGCAGCGCCGATACTAGCGGGAGGGCAGATACGCAGTATTTT.

This clonotype was observed a single time. In this CDR3 the conserved last residue, phenylalanine or tryptophan, is missing, so a read error is likely. The DNA is left out, because the CDR3 cannot be placed on it with certainty; the CDR3 is given as TCRdb lists it. The CDR3 region is CASSPPLGSPSL. This chain joins TRBV18 and TRBJ2-1; the table assigns TRBD1, which was not confirmed against the DNA. The CDR3 extends over 12 residues, inclusive of both ends. Germline assignment: CDR1 KGHSH and CDR2 LQKENI.

This clonotype was seen repeatedly, ten times or more. The gene calls are TRBV28 and TRBJ2-2; tentatively, D is TRBD2 (6 bases). CDR1 is MDHEN and CDR2 is SYDVKM in the germline V gene. This CDR3 has 14 residues. Trimming stripped 5 bases from V and 4 bases from J, with 11 bases between. Written as DNA, the CDR3 is TGTGCCAGCAGTCCCGGGACTTCCACCGGGGAGCTGTTTTTT. This encodes CASSPGTSTGELFF.

This clonotype was seen many times. V gene TRBV5-6 combines with J gene TRBJ2-3; D not resolved. Germline CDR1 SGHDT, CDR2 YYEEEE. Trimming shortened V by 4 bases and J by 4 bases, and 4 bases separated the two germline ends. The CDR3 contains 11 residues. The CDR3 DNA is TGTGCCAGCAGCGGTCCAGATACGCAGTATTTT. Protein: CASSGPDTQYF.

This clonotype was recorded at least ten times. J is TRBJ2-7 and V is TRBV12-3 or TRBV12-4; the D is unclear. CDR3 length: 13 residues. The ends were cut back, 6 bases at V and 8 bases at J, with 17 bases in the middle. The CDR3 spells CASRQSPTAKQYF. The CDR3 nucleotides read TGTGCCAGCAGACAGAGCCCTACAGCGAAGCAGTACTTC.

This clonotype came up many times. The chain uses TRBV20-1 and TRBJ2-3, with 7 bases aligning to TRBD2. After removal of 0 bases from V and 3 bases from J, the junction contained 9 bases not matched to a gene. Germline lookup yields CDR1 DFQATT and CDR2 SNEGSKA (reference sequence). The CDR3 covers 16 residues. CDR3 in amino acids: CSAREWAGEATDTQYF. CDR3 nucleotides: TGCAGTGCTAGAGAATGGGCGGGAGAGGCAACAGATACGCAGTATTTT.